This entry is about one T cell receptor beta chain. As yet, its antigen is unknown. 5'RACE template switching with UMIs generated TCR beta cDNA. With the 5' RACE reads reprocessed, TCRdb shows one record per CDR3 protein and no DNA. The specimen's table records 130,000 to 150,000 distinct CDR3 sequences. The entry originates in a study of T cells expressing NK-cell markers. Study details: Sorted CD3+CD56+NKG2C+, CD3+CD56+NKG2C- and CD3+CD56-NKG2C+ T cells provided the TCR beta repertoires.

Study-level findings and limits: These clonotypes, the leaders elsewhere, also led the CD3+CD56-NKG2C+ fraction in four donors. In a group of several donors, dominant NKG2C+ clonotypes represented about 1.0-7.5% of CD8+ T cells.

Germline lookup yields CDR1 MDHEN and CDR2 SYDVKM. The CDR3 is 14 residues long. This clonotype originated in a man aged 18 to 30 in good health. Sequenced material: blood T cells: a sorted CD56 or NKG2C T cell subset, CD4+ or CD8+ T cells, or bulk PBMC T cells (not recorded which). The rearrangement uses TRBV28 and TRBJ1-5. Here the CDR3 reads CASSDGRAGQPQHF. The variable domain in full, with the rest retrieved from reference TRBV28 and TRBJ1-5, is DVKVTQSSRYLVKRTGEKVFLECVQDMDHENMFWYRQDPGLGLRLIYFSYDVKMKEKGDIPEGYSVSREKKERFSLILESASTNQTSMYLCASSDGRAGQPQHFGDGTRLSIL.